This T cell receptor delta chain was captured by sequencing in a study of Vδ1+ human thymocytes. Sorted Vdelta1+ thymocytes were roughly 98% to 99.6% pure. The template was reverse-transcribed extracted RNA. Pooled V-gene forward primers with one constant-region reverse primer generated the CDR3 amplicons by multiplex PCR. TCRdb called clones from the multiplex PCR reads again using CATT. This repertoire shows tens of thousands of delta-chain clones, around 15% found once; its top ten account for under 0.5%. There are a few counts of this clone. No antigen is known for it. The CDR3 totals 27 residues. V shed 0 bases and J 0 bases; nucleotides not matched to a gene: 33. The germline V gene has CDR1 GEAIGNYY and CDR2 EKD. Findings of the study overall: Highly polyclonal TRG and TRD repertoires with Gaussian CDR3 length distributions appeared in thymus.

Sequences were obtained from Vdelta1+ gamma-delta thymocytes from the thymus. Described subset: FACS-sorted CD3+ TCRalphabeta- TCRVdelta1+ TCRVdelta2- thymocytes. The chain is built from TRDV2 and TRDJ1; 13 bases match TRDD3. The sequence was obtained from a girl under three years old who had congenital heart surgery. DNA for the CDR3: TGTGCCTGTGACACCGGCGAAGGGAACTTACTGGGGGATACGGGGCGGGTTTGTAGTTCGAACACCGATAAACTCATCTTT. This encodes CACDTGEGNLLGDTGRVCSSNTDKLIF.